The T cell receptor beta chain under discussion was sequenced for a study of blood T cells in healthy people across ages. Whole-study findings and limits: Estimated diversity, derived from one million T cells, was regarded as an underestimate. PBMCs that were unsorted prevented a conclusive naive versus antigen-experienced comparison.

Together with a sample-barcoded 5' primer, a J-beta primer mix was included in a second PCR lasting about 7 to 11 cycles. Each TCR beta cDNA got a 12-nucleotide random molecular identifier. MiXCR, run by TCRdb on the 5' RACE reads, gives a single entry per CDR3 protein. The sample carries fewer than 2 million distinct CDR3 sequences, approximately 40% recorded once. Every donor gave 9 to 10 milliliters of peripheral blood. On this clonotype itself: Its cognate antigen is unknown.

The length of the CDR3 is 17 residues. The V gene end was trimmed by 1 base and the J gene end by 5 bases; junction bases not matched to a gene: 11. Germline lookup yields CDR1 LGHNA and CDR2 YSLEER. The TCR comes from a human donor in good health. The sample comprised blood. The gene calls are TRBV4-3 and TRBJ2-5; 9 nucleotides agree with TRBD1. The CDR3 DNA sequence: TGCGCCAGCAGCCAAGGGGGACCGGGACAGGGTAGGGAGACCCAGTACTTC. Translation: CASSQGGPGQGRETQYF.